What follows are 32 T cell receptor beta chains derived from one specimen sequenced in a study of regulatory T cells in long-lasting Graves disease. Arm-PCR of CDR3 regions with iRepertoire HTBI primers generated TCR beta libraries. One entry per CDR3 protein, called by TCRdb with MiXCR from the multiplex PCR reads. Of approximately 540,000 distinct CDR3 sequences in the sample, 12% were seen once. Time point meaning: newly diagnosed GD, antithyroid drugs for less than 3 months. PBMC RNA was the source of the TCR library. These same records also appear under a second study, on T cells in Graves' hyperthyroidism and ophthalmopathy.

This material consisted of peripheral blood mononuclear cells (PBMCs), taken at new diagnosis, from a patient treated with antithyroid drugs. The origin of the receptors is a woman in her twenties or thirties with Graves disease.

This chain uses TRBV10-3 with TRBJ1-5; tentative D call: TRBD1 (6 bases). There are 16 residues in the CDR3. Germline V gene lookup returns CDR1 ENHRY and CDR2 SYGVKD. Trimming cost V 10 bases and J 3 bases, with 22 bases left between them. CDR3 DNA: TGTGCCACCCCAAAGACAGGATTTGAGTTCAATCAGCCCCAGCATTTT. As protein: CATPKTGFEFNQPQHF.

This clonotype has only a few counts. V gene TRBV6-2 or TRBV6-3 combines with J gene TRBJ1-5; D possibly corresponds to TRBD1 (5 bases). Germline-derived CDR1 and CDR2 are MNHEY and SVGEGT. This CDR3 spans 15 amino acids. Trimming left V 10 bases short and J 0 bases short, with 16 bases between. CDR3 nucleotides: TGTGCCACCCAACGGCCAGGGAATAGCAATCAGCCCCAGCATTTT. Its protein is CATQRPGNSNQPQHF.

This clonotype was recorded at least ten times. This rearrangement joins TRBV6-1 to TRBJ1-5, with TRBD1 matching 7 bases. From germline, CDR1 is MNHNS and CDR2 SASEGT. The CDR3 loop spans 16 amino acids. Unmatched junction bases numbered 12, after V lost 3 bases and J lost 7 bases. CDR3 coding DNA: TGTGCCAGCAGTGAGTCCGCTTCGACAGGGAAGCAGCCCCAGCATTTT. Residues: CASSESASTGKQPQHF.

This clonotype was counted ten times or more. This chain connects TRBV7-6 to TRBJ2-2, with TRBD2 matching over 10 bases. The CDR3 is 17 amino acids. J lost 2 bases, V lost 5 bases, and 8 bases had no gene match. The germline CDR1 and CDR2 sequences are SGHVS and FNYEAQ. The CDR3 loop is CASSPTTSGTNTGELFF. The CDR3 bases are TGTGCCAGCAGCCCCACTACTAGCGGGACTAACACCGGGGAGCTGTTTTTT.

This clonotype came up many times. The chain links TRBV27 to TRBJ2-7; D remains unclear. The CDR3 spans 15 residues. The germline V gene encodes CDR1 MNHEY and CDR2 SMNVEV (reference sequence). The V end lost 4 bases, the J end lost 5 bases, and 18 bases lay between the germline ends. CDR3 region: CASSSSSDPRDEQYF. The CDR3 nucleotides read TGTGCCAGCAGTTCCAGCTCGGACCCAAGGGACGAGCAGTACTTC.

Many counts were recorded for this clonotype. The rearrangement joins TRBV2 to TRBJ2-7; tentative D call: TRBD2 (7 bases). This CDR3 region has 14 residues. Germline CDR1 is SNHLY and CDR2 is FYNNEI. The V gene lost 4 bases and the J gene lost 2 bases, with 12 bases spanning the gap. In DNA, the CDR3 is TGTGCCAGCAGTGGCCAGCGGGACACCTACGAGCAGTACTTC. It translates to CASSGQRDTYEQYF.

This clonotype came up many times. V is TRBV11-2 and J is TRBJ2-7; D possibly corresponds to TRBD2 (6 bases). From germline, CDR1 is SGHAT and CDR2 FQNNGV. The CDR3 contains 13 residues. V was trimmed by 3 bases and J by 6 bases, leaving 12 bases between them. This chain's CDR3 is CASSFGRFFEQYF. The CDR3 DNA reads TGTGCCAGCAGCTTCGGGAGATTCTTCGAGCAGTACTTC.

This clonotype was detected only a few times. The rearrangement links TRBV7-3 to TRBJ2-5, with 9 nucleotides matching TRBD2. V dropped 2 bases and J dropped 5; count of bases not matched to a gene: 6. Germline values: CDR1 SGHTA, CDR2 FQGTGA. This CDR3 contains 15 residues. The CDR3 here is CASSLSPSGEETQYF. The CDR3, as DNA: TGTGCCAGCAGCTTATCGCCTAGCGGGGAGGAGACCCAGTACTTC.

The CDR3: CASSYRDRGLFSSPLHF. The CDR3 bases are TGTGCCAGCAGTTACCGGGACAGGGGACTCTTCAGCTCACCCCTCCACTTT. This chain links TRBV6-9 with TRBJ1-6; 10 positions agree with TRBD1. The germline CDR1 and CDR2 sequences are MNHGY and SVAAGI. The CDR3 totals 17 residues. J was trimmed by 10 bases and V by 3 bases; bases with no gene match: 12.

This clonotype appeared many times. In DNA, the CDR3 is TGCAGTGCTAGAGCCCTCGGGAGGGGGGAGACCCAGTACTTC. Residues: CSARALGRGETQYF. The rearrangement uses TRBV20-1 and TRBJ2-5; 8 bases are a match to TRBD2. Germline-derived CDR1 and CDR2 are DFQATT and SNEGSKA (reference sequence). The CDR3 runs to 14 residues. The trim removed 1 base at V and 5 bases at J, leaving 6 bases unmatched.

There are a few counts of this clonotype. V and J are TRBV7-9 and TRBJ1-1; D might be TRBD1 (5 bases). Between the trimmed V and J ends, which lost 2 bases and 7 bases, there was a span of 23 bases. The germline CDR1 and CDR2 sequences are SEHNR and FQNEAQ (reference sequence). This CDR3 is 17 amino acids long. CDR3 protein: CASSLFSGTPRVGEAFF. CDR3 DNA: TGTGCCAGCAGCTTATTTTCCGGGACCCCTCGTGTAGGTGAAGCTTTCTTT.

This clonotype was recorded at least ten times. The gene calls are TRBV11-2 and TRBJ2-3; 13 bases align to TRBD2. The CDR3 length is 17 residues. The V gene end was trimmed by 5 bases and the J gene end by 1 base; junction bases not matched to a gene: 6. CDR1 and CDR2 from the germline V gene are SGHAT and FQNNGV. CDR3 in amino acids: CASSTWGTSGGTDTQYF. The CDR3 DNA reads TGTGCCAGCAGCACGTGGGGGACTAGCGGGGGCACAGATACGCAGTATTTT.

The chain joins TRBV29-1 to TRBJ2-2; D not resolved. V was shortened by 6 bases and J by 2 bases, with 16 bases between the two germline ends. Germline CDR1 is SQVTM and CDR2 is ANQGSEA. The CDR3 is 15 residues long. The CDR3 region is CSVKGLLRNTGELFF. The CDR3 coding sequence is TGCAGCGTGAAGGGTCTACTACGAAACACCGGGGAGCTGTTTTTT.

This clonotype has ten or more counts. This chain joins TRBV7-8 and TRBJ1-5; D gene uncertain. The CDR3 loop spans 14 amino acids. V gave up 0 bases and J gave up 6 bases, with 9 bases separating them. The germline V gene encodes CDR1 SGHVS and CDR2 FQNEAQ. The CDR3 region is CASSLAETVQPQHF. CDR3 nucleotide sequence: TGTGCCAGCAGCTTAGCCGAAACGGTTCAGCCCCAGCATTTT.

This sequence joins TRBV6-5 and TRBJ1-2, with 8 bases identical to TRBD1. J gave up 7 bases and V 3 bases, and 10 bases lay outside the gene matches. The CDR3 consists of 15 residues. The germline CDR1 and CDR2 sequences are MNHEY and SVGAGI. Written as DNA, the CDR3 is TGTGCCAGCAGTTATAATGTTCAGGGGGCGGGTGGCTACACCTTC. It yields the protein CASSYNVQGAGGYTF.

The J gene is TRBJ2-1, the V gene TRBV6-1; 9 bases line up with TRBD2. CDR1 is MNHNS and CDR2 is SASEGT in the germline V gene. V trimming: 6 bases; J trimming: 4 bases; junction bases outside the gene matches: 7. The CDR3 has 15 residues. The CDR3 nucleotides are TGTGCCAGCAGATGGGCGGGAGGGGAATACAATGAGCAGTTCTTC. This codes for CASRWAGGEYNEQFF.

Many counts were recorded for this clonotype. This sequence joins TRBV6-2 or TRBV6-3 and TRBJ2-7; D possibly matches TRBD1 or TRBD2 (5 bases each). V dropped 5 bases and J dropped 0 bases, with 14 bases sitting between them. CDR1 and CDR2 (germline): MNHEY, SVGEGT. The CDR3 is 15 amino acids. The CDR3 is CASSEGRTISYEQYF. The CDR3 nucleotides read TGTGCCAGCAGTGAGGGCAGGACAATCTCCTACGAGCAGTACTTC.

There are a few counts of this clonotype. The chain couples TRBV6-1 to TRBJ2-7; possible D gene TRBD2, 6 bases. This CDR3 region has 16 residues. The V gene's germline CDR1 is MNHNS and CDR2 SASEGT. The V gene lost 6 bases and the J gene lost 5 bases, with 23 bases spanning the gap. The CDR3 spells CASRPPGAGFRDEQYF. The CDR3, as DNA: TGTGCCAGCAGGCCCCCGGGCGCGGGGTTTAGGGACGAGCAGTACTTC.

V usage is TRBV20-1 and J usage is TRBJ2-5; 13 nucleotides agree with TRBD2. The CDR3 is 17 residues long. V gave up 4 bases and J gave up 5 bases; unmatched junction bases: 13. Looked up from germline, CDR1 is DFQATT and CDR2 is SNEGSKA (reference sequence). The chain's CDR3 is CSATRPTGTSGTETQYF. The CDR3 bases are TGCAGTGCTACCCGGCCTACGGGGACTAGCGGGACCGAGACCCAGTACTTC.

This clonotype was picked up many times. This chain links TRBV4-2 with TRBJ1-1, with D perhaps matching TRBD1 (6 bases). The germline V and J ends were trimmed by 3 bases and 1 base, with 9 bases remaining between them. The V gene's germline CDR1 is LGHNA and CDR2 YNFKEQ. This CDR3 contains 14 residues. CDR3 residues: CASSHLQGNTEAFF. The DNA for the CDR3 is TGTGCCAGCAGCCATTTACAGGGGAACACTGAAGCTTTCTTT.

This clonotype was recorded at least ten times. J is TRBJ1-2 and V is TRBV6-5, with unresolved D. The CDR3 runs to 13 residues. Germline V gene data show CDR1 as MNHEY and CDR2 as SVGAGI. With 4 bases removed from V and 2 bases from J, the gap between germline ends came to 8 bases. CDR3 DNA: TGTGCCAGCAGTTTGGTTCGGAACTATGGCTACACCTTC. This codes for CASSLVRNYGYTF.

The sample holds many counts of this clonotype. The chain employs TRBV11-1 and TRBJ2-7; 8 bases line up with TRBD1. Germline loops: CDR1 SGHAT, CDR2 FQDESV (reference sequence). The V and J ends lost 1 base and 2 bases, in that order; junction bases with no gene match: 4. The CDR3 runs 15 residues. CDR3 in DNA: TGTGCCAGCAGCTTAGAGGGACAGGCCGCCTACGAGCAGTACTTC. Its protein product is CASSLEGQAAYEQYF.

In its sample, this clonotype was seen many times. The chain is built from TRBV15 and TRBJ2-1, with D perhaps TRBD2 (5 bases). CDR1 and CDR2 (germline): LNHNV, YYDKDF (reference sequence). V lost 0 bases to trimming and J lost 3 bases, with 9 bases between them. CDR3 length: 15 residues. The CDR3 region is CATSRERVLYNEQFF. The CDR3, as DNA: TGTGCCACCAGCAGAGAGCGGGTCCTCTACAATGAGCAGTTCTTC.

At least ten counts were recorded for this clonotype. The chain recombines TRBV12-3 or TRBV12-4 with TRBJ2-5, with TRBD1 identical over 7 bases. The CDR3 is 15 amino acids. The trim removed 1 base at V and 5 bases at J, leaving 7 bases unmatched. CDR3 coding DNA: TGTGCCAGCAGTTTAGACAGGGGCCTAGGGGAGACCCAGTACTTC. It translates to CASSLDRGLGETQYF.

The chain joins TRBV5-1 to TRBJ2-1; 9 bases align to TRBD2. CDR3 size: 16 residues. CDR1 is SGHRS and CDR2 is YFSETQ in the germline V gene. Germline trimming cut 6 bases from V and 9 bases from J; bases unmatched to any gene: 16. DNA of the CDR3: TGCGCCAGCACCCCCTCCCTAGCGGGACTTGCGGGTGAGCAGTTCTTC. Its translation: CASTPSLAGLAGEQFF.

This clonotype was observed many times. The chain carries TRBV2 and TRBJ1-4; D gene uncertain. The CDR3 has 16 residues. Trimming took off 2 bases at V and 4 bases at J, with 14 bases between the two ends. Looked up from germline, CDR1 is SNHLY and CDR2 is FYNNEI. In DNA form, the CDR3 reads TGTGCCAGCAGTGAAATCGTAGAGGGCAGTAATGAAAAACTGTTTTTT. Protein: CASSEIVEGSNEKLFF.

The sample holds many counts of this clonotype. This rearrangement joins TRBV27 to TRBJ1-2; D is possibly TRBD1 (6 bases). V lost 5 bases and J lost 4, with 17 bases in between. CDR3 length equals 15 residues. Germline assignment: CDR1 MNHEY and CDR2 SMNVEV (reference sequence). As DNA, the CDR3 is TGTGCCAGCAGTCTTGGTGTGGGGGCGGGCTATGGCTACACCTTC. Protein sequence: CASSLGVGAGYGYTF.

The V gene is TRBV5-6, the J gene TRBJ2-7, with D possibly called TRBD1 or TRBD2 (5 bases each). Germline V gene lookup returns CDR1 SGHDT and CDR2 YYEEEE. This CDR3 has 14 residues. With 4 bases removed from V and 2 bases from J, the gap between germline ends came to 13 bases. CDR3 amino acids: CASSLWRGAYEQYF. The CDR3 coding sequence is TGTGCCAGCAGCCTGTGGAGAGGGGCCTACGAGCAGTACTTC.

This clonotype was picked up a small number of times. Written as DNA, the CDR3 is TGTGCCAGCAGCTCAGGGACTAGCATCTTCCGTACGCAGTATTTT. This gives the protein CASSSGTSIFRTQYF. V gene TRBV7-8 combines with J gene TRBJ2-3; 9 bases agree with TRBD2. The junction had 10 bases not matched to a gene; V was cut back by 4 bases and J by 8 bases. From germline, CDR1 is SGHVS and CDR2 FQNEAQ. The CDR3 contains 15 residues.

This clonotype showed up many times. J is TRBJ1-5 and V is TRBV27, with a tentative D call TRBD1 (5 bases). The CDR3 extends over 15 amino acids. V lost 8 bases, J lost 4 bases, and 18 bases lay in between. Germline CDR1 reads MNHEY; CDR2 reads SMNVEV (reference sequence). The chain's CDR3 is CASGSTGLLNQPQHF. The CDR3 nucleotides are TGTGCCAGCGGATCTACAGGTCTCCTGAATCAGCCCCAGCATTTT.

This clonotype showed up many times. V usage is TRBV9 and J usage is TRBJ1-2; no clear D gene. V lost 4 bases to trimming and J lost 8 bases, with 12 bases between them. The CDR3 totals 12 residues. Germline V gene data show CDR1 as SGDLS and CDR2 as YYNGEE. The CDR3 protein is CASSSFPGGYTF. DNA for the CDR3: TGTGCCAGCAGCTCCTTCCCCGGGGGCTACACCTTC.

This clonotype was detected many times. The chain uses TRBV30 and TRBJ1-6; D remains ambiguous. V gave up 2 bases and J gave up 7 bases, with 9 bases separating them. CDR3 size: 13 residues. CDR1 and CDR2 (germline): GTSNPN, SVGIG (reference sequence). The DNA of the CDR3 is TGTGCCTGGAGTCCCCGGACGAATTCACCCCTCCACTTT. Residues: CAWSPRTNSPLHF. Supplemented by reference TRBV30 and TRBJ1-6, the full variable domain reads SQTIHQWPATLVQPVGSPLSLECTVEGTSNPNLYWYRQAAGRGLQLLFYSVGIGQISSEVPQNLSASRPQDRQFILSSKKLLLSDSGFYLCAWSPRTNSPLHFGNGTRLTVT.